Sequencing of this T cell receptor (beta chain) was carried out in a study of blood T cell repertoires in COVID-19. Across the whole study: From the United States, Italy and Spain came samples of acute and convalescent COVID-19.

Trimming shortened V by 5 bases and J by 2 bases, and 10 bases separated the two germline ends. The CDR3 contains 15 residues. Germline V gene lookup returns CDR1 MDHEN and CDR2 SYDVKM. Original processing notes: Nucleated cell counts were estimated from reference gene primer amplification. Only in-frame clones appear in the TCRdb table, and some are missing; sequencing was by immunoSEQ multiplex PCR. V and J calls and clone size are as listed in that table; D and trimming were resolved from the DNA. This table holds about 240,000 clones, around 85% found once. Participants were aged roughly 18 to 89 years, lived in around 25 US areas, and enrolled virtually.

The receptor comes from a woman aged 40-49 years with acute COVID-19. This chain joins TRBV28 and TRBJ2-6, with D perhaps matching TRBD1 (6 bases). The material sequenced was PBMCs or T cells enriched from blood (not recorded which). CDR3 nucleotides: TGTGCCAGCAGTCCCTACAGGGCTGGGGCCAACGTCCTGACTTTC. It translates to CASSPYRAGANVLTF. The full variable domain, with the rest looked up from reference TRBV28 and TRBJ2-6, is DVKVTQSSRYLVKRTGEKVFLECVQDMDHENMFWYRQDPGLGLRLIYFSYDVKMKEKGDIPEGYSVSREKKERFSLILESASTNQTSMYLCASSPYRAGANVLTFGAGSRLTVL.